This TCR beta chain was recorded in a study of control samples from healthy donors and cancer patients. The table came from immunoSEQ multiplex PCR; TCRdb's copy has only in-frame clones and leaves some out. The table shows some 64,000 clones, with more than 70% occurring only once. Sequenced input: PBMCs. The receptor was isolated from a woman in her 50s with head and neck cancer.

The CDR3 DNA sequence: TGTGCCAGCAGCCCAGGGGGGCCCGGAAACACCATATATTTT. Translation gives CASSPGGPGNTIYF. The rearrangement joins TRBV7-2 to TRBJ1-3; 7 bases match TRBD1. Germline CDR1 reads SGHTA; CDR2 reads FQGNSA. The CDR3 contains 14 residues. V lost 5 bases, J lost 4 bases, and 5 bases stayed unmatched.